This T cell receptor (beta chain) was identified during a study of T-cell reconstitution after alpha-beta-depleted transplantation in children. Study results and caveats: Surviving thymic progenitors and recipient T cells were the source of high TCRbeta diversity at day 60 in some patients. Newly generated T cells supplied most T-cell counts and diversity one year post-transplant.

Germline V gene data show CDR1 as SGHRS and CDR2 as YFSETQ. The CDR3 sequence is 15 residues long. V shed 0 bases and J shed 2 bases, with 11 bases lying between them. Unique molecular identifiers were used in preparing the TCRbeta library. From the PCR reads, TCRdb called clonotypes with MiXCR, one entry per CDR3 protein. The table has approximately 490,000 distinct CDR3 sequences, over 9.5% seen once. This clonotype was seen many times. The antigen is unknown. The clonotype originates from a child aged 2-15 years with inherited bone marrow failure, due to receive a stem cell transplant. Sequenced material: PBMCs, taken before TCRalphabeta/CD19-depleted stem cell transplant. The chain uses TRBV5-1 and TRBJ2-5; D is possibly TRBD1 (5 bases). CDR3 bases: TGCGCCAGCAGCTTGGCCGTAGACAGACAAGAGACCCAGTACTTC. This encodes CASSLAVDRQETQYF. Together with reference TRBV5-1 and TRBJ2-5, the CDR3 gives the full variable domain: KAGVTQTPRYLIKTRGQQVTLSCSPISGHRSVSWYQQTPGQGLQFLFEYFSETQRNKGNFPGRFSGRQFSNSRSEMNVSTLELGDSALYLCASSLAVDRQETQYFGPGTRLLVL.